This TCR beta chain was profiled in a study of OX40 agonist ivuxolimab in advanced cancers. This CDR3 spans 13 amino acids. V lost 3 bases, J lost 4 bases, and 9 bases lay in between. CDR1 is LNHDA, CDR2 SQIVND, per germline (reference sequence). Only in-frame clones appear in the TCRdb table, and some are missing; sequencing was by immunoSEQ multiplex PCR. The sample lists about 69,000 clones; 90% to 95% were seen once. Sample: CD4+ or CD8+ T cells sorted from blood, taken in a trial of the OX40 agonist ivuxolimab. The chain links TRBV19 to TRBJ1-2; no definite D call. The sequence was collected from an adult with an advanced solid tumor such as melanoma, head and neck, liver or kidney cancer. CDR3: CASSMRQAYGYTF. The CDR3 DNA is TGTGCCAGTAGTATGAGGCAGGCCTATGGCTACACCTTC.